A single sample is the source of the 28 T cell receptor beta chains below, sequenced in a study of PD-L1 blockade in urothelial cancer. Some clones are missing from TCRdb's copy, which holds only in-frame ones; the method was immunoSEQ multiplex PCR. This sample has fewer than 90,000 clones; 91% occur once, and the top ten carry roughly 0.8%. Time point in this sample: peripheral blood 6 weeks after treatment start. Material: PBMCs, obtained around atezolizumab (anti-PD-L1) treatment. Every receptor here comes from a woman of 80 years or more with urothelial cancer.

CDR3 sequence (DNA): TGTGCCAGCAGCCGGACTAGCGGGACCTCCTACAATGAGCAGTTCTTC. Translated, it gives CASSRTSGTSYNEQFF. This sequence joins TRBV7-2 and TRBJ2-1; 12 nucleotides line up with TRBD2. In germline, CDR1 is SGHTA, CDR2 FQGNSA. J was trimmed by 0 bases and V by 5 bases; bases with no gene match: 2. The CDR3 loop spans 16 amino acids.

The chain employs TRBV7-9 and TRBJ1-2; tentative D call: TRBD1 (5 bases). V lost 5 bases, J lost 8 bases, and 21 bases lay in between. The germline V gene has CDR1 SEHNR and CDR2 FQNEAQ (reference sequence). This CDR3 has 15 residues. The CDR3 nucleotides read TGTGCCAGCAGCCCGCGGGGACTTCACACGGCAGGCTACACCTTC. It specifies CASSPRGLHTAGYTF.

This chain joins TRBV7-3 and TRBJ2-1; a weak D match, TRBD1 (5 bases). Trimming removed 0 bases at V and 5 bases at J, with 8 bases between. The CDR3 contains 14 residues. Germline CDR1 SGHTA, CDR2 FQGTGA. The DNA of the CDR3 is TGTGCCAGCAGCTTAACTCTGACAGACAATGAGCAGTTCTTC. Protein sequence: CASSLTLTDNEQFF.

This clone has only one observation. The CDR3 nucleotides are TGTGCCTCCCGACAGATCGTGAACACCGGGGAGCTGTTTTTT. Protein: CASRQIVNTGELFF. The chain combines TRBV10-3 with TRBJ2-2; D perhaps matches TRBD1 (5 bases). CDR3 length equals 14 residues. The germline CDR1 and CDR2 sequences are ENHRY and SYGVKD. Between the trimmed V and J ends, which lost 11 bases and 1 base, there was a span of 14 bases.

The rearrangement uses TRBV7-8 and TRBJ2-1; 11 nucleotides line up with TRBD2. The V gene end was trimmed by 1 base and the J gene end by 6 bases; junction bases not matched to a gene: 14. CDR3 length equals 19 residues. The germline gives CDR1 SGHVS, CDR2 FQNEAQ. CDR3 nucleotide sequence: TGTGCCAGCAGCTTAGTCCTAGCGGGAGGACGGGTGTATGGCAATGAGCAGTTCTTC. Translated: CASSLVLAGGRVYGNEQFF.

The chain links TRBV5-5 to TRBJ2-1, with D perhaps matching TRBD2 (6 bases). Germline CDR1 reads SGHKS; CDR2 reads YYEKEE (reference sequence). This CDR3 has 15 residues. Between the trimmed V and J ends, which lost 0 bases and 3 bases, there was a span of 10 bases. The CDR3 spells CASSLGDLRYNEQFF. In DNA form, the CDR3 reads TGTGCCAGCAGCTTGGGGGACTTGCGCTACAATGAGCAGTTCTTC. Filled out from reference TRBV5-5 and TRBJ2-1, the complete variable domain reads DAGVTQSPTHLIKTRGQQVTLRCSPISGHKSVSWYQQVLGQGPQFIFQYYEKEERGRGNFPDRFSARQFPNYSSELNVNALLLGDSALYLCASSLGDLRYNEQFFGPGTRLTVL.

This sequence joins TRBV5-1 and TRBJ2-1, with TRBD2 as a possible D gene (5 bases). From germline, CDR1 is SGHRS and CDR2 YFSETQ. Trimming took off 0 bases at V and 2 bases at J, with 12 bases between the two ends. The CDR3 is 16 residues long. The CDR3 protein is CASSLGTSATYNEQFF. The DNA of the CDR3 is TGCGCCAGCAGCTTGGGGACTTCCGCGACCTACAATGAGCAGTTCTTC.

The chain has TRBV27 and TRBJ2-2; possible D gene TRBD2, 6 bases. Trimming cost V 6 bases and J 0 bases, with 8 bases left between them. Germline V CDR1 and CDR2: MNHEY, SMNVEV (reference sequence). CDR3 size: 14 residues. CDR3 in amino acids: CASRGGTNTGELFF. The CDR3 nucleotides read TGTGCCAGCAGAGGCGGGACGAACACCGGGGAGCTGTTTTTT.

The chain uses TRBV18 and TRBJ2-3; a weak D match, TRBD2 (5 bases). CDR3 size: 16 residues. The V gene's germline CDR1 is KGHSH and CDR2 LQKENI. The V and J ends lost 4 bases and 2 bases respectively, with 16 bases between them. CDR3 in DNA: TGTGCCAGCTCACTCCGACTACCAGAGGCCACAGATACGCAGTATTTT. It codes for CASSLRLPEATDTQYF.

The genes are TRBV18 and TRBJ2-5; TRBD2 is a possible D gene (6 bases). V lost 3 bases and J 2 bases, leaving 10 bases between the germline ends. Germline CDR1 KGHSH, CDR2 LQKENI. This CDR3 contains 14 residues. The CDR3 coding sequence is TGTGCCAGCTCACCTAACGGGGGTCAAGAGACCCAGTACTTC. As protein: CASSPNGGQETQYF. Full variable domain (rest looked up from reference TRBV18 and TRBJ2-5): NAGVMQNPRHLVRRRGQEARLRCSPMKGHSHVYWYRQLPEEGLKFMVYLQKENIIDESGMPKERFSAEFPKEGPSILRIQQVVRGDSAAYFCASSPNGGQETQYFGPGTRLLVL.

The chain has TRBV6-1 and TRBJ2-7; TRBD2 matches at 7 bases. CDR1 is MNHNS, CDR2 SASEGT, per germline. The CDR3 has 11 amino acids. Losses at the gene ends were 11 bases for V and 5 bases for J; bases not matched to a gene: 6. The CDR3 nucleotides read TGTGCCCCTATCGGGGGGAACGAGCAGTACTTC. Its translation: CAPIGGNEQYF.

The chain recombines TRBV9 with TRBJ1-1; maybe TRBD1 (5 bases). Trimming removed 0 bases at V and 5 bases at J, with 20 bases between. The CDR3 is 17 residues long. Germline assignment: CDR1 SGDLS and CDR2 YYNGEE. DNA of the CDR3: TGTGCCAGCAGCGTAGGTGGAGGGCGGGGGAGAGGGACTGAAGCTTTCTTT. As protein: CASSVGGGRGRGTEAFF.

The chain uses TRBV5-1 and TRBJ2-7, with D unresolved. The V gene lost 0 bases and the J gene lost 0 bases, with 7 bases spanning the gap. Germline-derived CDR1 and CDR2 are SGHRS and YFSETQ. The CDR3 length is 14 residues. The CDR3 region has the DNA TGCGCCAGCAGCTTGGATCCGTCCTCCTACGAGCAGTACTTC. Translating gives CASSLDPSSYEQYF. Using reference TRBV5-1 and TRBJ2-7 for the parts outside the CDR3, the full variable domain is KAGVTQTPRYLIKTRGQQVTLSCSPISGHRSVSWYQQTPGQGLQFLFEYFSETQRNKGNFPGRFSGRQFSNSRSEMNVSTLELGDSALYLCASSLDPSSYEQYFGPGTRLTVT.

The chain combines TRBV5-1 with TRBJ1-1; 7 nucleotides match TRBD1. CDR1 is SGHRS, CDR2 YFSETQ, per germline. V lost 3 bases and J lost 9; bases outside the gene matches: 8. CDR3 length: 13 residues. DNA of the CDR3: TGCGCCAGCAGCTGGAAGGTACAGGGGAAAGCTTTCTTT. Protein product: CASSWKVQGKAFF. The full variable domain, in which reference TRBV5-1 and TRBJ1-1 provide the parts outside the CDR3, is KAGVTQTPRYLIKTRGQQVTLSCSPISGHRSVSWYQQTPGQGLQFLFEYFSETQRNKGNFPGRFSGRQFSNSRSEMNVSTLELGDSALYLCASSWKVQGKAFFGQGTRLTVV.

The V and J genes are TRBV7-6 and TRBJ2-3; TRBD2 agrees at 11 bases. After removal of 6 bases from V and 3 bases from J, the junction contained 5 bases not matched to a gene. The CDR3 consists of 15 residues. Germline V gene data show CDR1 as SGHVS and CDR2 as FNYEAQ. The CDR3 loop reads CASSQTSGKTDTQYF. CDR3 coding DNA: TGTGCCAGCAGTCAGACTAGCGGGAAAACAGATACGCAGTATTTT.

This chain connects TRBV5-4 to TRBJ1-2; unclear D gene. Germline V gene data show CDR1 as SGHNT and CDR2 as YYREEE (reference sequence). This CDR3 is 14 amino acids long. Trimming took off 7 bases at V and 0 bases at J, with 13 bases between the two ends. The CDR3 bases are TGTGCCAGCCTTAATGACCTAGCTAACTATGGCTACACCTTC. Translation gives CASLNDLANYGYTF. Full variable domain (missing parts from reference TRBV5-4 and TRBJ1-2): ETGVTQSPTHLIKTRGQQVTLRCSSQSGHNTVSWYQQALGQGPQFIFQYYREEENGRGNFPPRFSGLQFPNYSSELNVNALELDDSALYLCASLNDLANYGYTFGSGTRLTVV.

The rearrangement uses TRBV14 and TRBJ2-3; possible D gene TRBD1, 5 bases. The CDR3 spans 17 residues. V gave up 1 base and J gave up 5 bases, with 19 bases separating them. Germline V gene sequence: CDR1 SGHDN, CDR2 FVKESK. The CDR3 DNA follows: TGTGCCAGCAGCCAAGTGGGGCAGCTCGGGCGTGTAGATACGCAGTATTTT. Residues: CASSQVGQLGRVDTQYF.

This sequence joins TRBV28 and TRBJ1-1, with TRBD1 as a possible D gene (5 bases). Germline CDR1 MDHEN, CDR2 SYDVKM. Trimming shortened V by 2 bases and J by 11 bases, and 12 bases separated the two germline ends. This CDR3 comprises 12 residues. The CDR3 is CASSLIPGGAFF. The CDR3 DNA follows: TGTGCCAGCAGTTTAATACCGGGGGGGGCTTTCTTT.

CDR3 in amino acids: CASSLPGTNYHQPQHF. The DNA for the CDR3 is TGCGCCAGCAGCTTACCCGGGACAAATTATCATCAGCCCCAGCATTTT. The V gene is TRBV5-1, the J gene TRBJ1-5; D is perhaps TRBD1 (6 bases). Between the trimmed V and J ends, which lost 2 bases and 5 bases, there was a span of 17 bases. This CDR3 has 16 residues. Germline V gene data show CDR1 as SGHRS and CDR2 as YFSETQ. Based on the CDR3 plus reference TRBV5-1 and TRBJ1-5, the full variable domain is KAGVTQTPRYLIKTRGQQVTLSCSPISGHRSVSWYQQTPGQGLQFLFEYFSETQRNKGNFPGRFSGRQFSNSRSEMNVSTLELGDSALYLCASSLPGTNYHQPQHFGDGTRLSIL.

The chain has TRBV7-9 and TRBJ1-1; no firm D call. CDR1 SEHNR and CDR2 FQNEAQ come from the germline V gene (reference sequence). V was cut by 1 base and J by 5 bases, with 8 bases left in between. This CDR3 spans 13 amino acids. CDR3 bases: TGTGCCAGCAGCTTAGGTTTCGGGACTGAAGCTTTCTTT. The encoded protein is CASSLGFGTEAFF.

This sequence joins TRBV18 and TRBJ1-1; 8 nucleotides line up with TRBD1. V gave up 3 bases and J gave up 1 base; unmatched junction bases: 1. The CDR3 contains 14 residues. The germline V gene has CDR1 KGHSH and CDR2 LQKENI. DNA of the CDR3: TGTGCCAGCTCACCCGGGACAGGGAACACTGAAGCTTTCTTT. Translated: CASSPGTGNTEAFF.

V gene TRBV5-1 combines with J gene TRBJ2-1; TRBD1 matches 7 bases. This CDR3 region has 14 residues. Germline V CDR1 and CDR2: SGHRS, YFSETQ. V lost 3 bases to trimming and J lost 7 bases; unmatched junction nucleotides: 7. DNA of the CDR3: TGCGCCAGCAGCTCCTCGACAGGGTGGAATGAGCAGTTCTTC. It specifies CASSSSTGWNEQFF.

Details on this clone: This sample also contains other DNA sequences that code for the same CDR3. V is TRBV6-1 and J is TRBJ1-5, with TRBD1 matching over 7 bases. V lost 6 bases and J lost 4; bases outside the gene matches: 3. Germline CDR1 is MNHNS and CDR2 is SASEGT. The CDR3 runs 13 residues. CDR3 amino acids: CASSVQGNQPQHF. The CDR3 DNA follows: TGTGCCAGCAGCGTACAGGGGAATCAGCCCCAGCATTTT.

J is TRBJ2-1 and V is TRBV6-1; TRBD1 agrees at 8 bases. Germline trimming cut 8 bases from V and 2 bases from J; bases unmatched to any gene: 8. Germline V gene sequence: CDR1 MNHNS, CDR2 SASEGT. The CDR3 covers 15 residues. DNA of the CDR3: TGTGCCAGCCTTAAGGACAGGGTCGCCTACAATGAGCAGTTCTTC. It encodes CASLKDRVAYNEQFF.

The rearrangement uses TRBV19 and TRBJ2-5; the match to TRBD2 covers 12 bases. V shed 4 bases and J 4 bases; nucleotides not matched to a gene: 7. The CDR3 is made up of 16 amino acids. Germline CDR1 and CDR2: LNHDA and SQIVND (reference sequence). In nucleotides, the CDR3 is TGTGCCAGTAGTAAGACTAGCGGGAGTACCACAGAGACCCAGTACTTC. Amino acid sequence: CASSKTSGSTTETQYF.

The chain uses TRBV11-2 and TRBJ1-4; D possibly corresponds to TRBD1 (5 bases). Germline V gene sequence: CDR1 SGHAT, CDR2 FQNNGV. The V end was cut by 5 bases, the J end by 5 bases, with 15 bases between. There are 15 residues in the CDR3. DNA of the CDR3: TGTGCCAGCAGCGGGCTGAGGACAAGCAATGAAAAACTGTTTTTT. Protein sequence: CASSGLRTSNEKLFF.

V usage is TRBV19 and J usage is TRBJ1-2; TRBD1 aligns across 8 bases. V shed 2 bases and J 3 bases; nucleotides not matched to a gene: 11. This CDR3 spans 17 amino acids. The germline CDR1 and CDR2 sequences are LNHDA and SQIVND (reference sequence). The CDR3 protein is CASSIPRNRGIHYGYTF. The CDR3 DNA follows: TGTGCCAGTAGTATACCCCGGAACAGGGGGATTCACTATGGCTACACCTTC.

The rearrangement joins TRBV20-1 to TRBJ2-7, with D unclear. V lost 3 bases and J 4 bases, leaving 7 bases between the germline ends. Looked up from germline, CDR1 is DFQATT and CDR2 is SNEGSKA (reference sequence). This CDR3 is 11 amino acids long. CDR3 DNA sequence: TGCAGTGCTAGTTTCGGGTACGAGCAGTACTTC. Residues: CSASFGYEQYF.